The present TCR beta chain was sequenced within a study of graft-versus-host responses after intestinal transplantation. Regarding this clone: Antigen: not known.

CDR3 length equals 13 residues. V lost 4 bases to trimming and J lost 2 bases, with 8 bases between them. Germline lookup yields CDR1 ENHRY and CDR2 SYGVKD. The data were produced by immunoSEQ multiplex PCR, yet TCRdb's version contains in-frame clones alone and is incomplete. This repertoire shows more than 70,000 clones, under 90% found once; its top ten account for around 0.11%. Material: unstimulated CD4+ T cells sorted from spleen or lymph node cells, obtained before intestinal transplant. This sequence joins TRBV10-3 and TRBJ1-2, with D uncertain. The source is a human donor who received an intestinal transplant. CDR3 region: CAISGEANYGYTF. DNA of the CDR3: TGTGCCATCAGTGGAGAAGCAAACTATGGCTACACCTTC.